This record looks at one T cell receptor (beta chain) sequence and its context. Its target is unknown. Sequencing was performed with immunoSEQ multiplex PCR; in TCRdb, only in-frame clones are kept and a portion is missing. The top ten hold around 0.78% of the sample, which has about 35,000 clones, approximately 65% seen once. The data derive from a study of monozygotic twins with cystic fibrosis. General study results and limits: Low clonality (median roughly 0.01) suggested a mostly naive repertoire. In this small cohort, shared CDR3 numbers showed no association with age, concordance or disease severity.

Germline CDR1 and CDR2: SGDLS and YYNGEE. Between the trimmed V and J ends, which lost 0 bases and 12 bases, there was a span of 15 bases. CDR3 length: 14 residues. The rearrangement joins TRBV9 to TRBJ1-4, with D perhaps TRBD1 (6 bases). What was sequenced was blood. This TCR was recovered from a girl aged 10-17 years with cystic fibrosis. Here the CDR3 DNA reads TGTGCCAGCAGCGTAGTCCCAGGGGAAGGGGAACTGTTTTTT. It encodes CASSVVPGEGELFF.